This T cell receptor (beta chain) is drawn from a study of blood T cells in healthy people across ages. The germline CDR1 and CDR2 sequences are KGHDR and SFDVKD. The CDR3 has 17 amino acids. The V and J ends lost 1 base and 7 bases, in that order; junction bases with no gene match: 10. A second PCR of 7 to 11 cycles used a sample-barcoded 5' primer and a J-beta primer mix. Each cDNA molecule received a tag from a template-switch adaptor that had 12 random nucleotides. No fewer than 3 million CDR3-containing paired-end reads came from each sample. TCRdb reprocessed the 5' RACE reads with MiXCR, giving one entry per CDR3 protein. In the table there are 850,000 to 1,300,000 distinct CDR3 sequences, 45% of which are singletons. Each donor was a healthy Caucasian individual from Russia, aged about 6 to 100. Notes on the study in general: Age advanced and TCR beta diversity per million T cells fell, roughly linearly.

This clonotype appeared a few times. Its matching antigen is unknown. Sequenced material: blood. The origin of this receptor is a woman in her sixties or seventies in good health. The gene calls are TRBV24-1 and TRBJ2-1; 9 bases line up with TRBD1. CDR3 sequence: CATSDFNFGTGRNEQFF. The CDR3 DNA reads TGTGCCACCAGTGATTTCAATTTTGGGACAGGGAGGAATGAGCAGTTCTTC.